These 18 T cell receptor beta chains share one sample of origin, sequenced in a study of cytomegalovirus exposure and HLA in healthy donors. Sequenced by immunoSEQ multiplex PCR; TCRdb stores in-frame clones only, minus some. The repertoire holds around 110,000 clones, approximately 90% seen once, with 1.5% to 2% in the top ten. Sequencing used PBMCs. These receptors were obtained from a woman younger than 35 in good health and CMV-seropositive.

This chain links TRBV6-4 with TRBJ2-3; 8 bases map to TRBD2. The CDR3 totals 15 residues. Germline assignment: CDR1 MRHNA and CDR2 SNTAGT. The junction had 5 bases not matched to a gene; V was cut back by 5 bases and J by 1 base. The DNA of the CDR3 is TGTGCCAGCAGTCGAAGCGGGGGTGGCACAGATACGCAGTATTTT. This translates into CASSRSGGGTDTQYF.

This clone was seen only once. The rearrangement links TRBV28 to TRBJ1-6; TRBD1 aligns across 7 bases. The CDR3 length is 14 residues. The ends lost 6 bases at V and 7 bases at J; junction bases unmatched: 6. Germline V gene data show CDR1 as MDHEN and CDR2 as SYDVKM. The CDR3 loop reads CASSLDRRNSPLHF. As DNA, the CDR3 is TGTGCCAGCAGCCTGGACAGGAGAAATTCACCCCTCCACTTT.

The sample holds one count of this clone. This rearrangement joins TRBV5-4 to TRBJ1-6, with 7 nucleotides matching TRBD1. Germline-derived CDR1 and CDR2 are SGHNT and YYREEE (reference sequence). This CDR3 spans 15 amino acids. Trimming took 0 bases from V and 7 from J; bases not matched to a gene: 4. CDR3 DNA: TGTGCCAGCAGCTTGGTCCAGGGGGGCAATTCACCCCTCCACTTT. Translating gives CASSLVQGGNSPLHF. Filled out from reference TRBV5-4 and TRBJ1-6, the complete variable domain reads ETGVTQSPTHLIKTRGQQVTLRCSSQSGHNTVSWYQQALGQGPQFIFQYYREEENGRGNFPPRFSGLQFPNYSSELNVNALELDDSALYLCASSLVQGGNSPLHFGNGTRLTVT.

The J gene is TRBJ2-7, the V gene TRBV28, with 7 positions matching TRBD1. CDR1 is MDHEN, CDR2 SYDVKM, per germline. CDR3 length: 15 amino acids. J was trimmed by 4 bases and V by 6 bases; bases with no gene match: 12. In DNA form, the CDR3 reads TGTGCCAGCAGCCCTTGGCCTAGGGACAGATACGAGCAGTACTTC. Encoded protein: CASSPWPRDRYEQYF. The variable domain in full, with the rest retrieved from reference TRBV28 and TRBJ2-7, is DVKVTQSSRYLVKRTGEKVFLECVQDMDHENMFWYRQDPGLGLRLIYFSYDVKMKEKGDIPEGYSVSREKKERFSLILESASTNQTSMYLCASSPWPRDRYEQYFGPGTRLTVT.

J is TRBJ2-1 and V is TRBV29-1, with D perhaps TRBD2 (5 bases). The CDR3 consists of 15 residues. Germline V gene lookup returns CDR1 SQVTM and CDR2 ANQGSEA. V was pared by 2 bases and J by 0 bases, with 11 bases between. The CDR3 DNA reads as TGCAGCGTTGAACGAGGGAAAAGCTCCTACAATGAGCAGTTCTTC. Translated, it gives CSVERGKSSYNEQFF.

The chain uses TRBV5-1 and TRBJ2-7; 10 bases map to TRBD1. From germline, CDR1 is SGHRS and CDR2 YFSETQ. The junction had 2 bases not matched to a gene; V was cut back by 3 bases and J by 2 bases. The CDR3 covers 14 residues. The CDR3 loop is CASSSGTGAYEQYF. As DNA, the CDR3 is TGCGCCAGCAGCTCCGGGACAGGGGCCTACGAGCAGTACTTC.

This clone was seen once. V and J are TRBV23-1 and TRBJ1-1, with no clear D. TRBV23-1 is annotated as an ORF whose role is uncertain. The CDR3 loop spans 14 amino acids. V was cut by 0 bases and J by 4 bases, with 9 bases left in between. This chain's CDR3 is CASSQSRASTEAFF. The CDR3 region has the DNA TGCGCCAGCAGTCAATCGAGGGCGAGCACTGAAGCTTTCTTT.

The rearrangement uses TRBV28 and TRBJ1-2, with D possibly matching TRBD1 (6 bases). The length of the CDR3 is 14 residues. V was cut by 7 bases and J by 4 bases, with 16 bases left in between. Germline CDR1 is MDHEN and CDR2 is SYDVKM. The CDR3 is CASTPGGFTYGYTF. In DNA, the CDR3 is TGTGCCAGCACCCCGGGGGGCTTTACCTATGGCTACACCTTC.

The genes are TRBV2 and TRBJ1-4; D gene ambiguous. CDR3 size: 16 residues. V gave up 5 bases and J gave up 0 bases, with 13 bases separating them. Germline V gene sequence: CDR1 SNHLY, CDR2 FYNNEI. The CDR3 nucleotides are TGTGCCAGCAGTCAGTCTCCGTATGCAACTAATGAAAAACTGTTTTTT. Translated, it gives CASSQSPYATNEKLFF.

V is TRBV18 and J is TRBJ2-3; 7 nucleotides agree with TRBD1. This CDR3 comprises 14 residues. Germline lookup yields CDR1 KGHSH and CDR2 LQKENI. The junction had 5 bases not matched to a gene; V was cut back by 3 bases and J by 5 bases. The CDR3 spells CASSPDRVQDTQYF. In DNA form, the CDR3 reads TGTGCCAGCTCACCCGACAGGGTTCAAGATACGCAGTATTTT. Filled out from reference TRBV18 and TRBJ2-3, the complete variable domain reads NAGVMQNPRHLVRRRGQEARLRCSPMKGHSHVYWYRQLPEEGLKFMVYLQKENIIDESGMPKERFSAEFPKEGPSILRIQQVVRGDSAAYFCASSPDRVQDTQYFGPGTRLTVL.

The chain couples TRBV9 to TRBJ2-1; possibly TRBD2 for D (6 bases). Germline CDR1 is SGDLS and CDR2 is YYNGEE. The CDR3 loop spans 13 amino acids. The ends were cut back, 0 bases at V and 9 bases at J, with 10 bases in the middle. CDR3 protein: CASSVGGGTEQFF. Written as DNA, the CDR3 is TGTGCCAGCAGCGTAGGAGGAGGGACTGAGCAGTTCTTC.

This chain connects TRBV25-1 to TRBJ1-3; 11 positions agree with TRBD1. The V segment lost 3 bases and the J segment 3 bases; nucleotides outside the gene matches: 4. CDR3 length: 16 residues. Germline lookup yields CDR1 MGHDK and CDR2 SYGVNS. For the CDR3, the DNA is TGTGCCAGCAGTGAGAGGACAGGGGGCAGTGGAAACACCATATATTTT. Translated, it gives CASSERTGGSGNTIYF.

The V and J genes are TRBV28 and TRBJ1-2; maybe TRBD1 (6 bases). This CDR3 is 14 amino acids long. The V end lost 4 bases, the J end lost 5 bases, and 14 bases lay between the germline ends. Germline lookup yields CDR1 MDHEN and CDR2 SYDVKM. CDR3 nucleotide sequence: TGTGCCAGCAGTTCCCGACAGGAATATTATGGCTACACCTTC. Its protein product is CASSSRQEYYGYTF.

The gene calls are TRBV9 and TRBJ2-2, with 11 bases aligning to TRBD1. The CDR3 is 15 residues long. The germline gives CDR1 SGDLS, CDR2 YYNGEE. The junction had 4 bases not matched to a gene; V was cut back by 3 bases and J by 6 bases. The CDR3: CASSAAGQGAGELFF. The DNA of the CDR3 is TGTGCCAGCAGCGCCGCGGGACAGGGGGCCGGGGAGCTGTTTTTT.

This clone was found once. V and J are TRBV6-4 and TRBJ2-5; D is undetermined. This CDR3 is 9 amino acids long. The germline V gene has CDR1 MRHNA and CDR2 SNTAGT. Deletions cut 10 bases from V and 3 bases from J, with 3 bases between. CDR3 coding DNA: TGTGCCATCAAAGAGACCCAGTACTTC. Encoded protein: CAIKETQYF.

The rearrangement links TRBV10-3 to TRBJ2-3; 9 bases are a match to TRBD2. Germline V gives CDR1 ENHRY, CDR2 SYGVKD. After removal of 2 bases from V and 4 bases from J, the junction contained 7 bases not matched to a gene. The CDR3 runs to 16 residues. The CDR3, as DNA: TGTGCCATCAGTGAGACGGCTAGCGGGGTCGCAGATACGCAGTATTTT. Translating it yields CAISETASGVADTQYF.

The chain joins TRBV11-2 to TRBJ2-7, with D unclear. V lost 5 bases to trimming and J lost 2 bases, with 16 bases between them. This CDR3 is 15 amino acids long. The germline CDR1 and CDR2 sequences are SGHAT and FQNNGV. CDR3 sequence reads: CASSLRLADPYEQYF. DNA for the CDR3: TGTGCCAGCAGCCTTCGACTGGCAGATCCCTACGAGCAGTACTTC.

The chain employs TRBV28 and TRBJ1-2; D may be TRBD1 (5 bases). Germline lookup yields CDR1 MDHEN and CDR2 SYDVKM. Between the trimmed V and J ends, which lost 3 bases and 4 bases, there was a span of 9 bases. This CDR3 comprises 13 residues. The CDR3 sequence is CASSLGQFYGYTF. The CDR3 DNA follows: TGTGCCAGCAGTTTGGGGCAGTTCTATGGCTACACCTTC.